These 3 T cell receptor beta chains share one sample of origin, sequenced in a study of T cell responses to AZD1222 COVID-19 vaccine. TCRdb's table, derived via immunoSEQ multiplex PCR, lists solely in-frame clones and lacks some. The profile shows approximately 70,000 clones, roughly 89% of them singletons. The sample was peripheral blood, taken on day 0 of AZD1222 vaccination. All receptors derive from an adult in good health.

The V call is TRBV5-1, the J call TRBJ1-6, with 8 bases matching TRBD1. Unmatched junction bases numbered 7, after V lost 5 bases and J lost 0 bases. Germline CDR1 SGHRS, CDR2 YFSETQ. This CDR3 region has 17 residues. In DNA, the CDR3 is TGCGCCAGCAGGACGTGGACAGGGAGCTCCTATAATTCACCCCTCCACTTT. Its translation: CASRTWTGSSYNSPLHF. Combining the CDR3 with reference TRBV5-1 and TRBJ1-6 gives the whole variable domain KAGVTQTPRYLIKTRGQQVTLSCSPISGHRSVSWYQQTPGQGLQFLFEYFSETQRNKGNFPGRFSGRQFSNSRSEMNVSTLELGDSALYLCASRTWTGSSYNSPLHFGNGTRLTVT.

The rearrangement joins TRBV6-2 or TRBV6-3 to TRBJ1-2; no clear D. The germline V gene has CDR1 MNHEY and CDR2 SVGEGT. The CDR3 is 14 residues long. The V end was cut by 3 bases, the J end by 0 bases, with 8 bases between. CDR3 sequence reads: CASSYLGANYGYTF. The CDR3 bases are TGTGCCAGCAGTTATCTAGGTGCTAACTATGGCTACACCTTC.

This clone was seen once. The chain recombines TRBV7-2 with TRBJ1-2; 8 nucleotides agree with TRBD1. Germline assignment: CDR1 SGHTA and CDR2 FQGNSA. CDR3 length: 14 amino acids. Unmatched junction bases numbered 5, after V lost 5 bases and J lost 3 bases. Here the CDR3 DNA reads TGTGCCAGCAGCCAGGGACAGGCATACTATGGCTACACCTTC. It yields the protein CASSQGQAYYGYTF. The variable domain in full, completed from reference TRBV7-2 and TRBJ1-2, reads GAGVSQSPSNKVTEKGKDVELRCDPISGHTALYWYRQSLGQGLEFLIYFQGNSAPDKSGLPSDRFSAERTGGSVSTLTIQRTQQEDSAVYLCASSQGQAYYGYTFGSGTRLTVV.